These T cell receptor beta chains were read from a single sample in a study of OX40 agonist ivuxolimab in advanced cancers. The protocol was immunoSEQ multiplex PCR, while the TCRdb copy is restricted to in-frame clones and leaves out a portion. The sample shows tens of thousands of clones, 65% to 75% of them seen only once. Material: CD4+ or CD8+ T cells sorted from blood, obtained in a trial of the OX40 agonist ivuxolimab. The receptors derive from an adult with an advanced solid tumor such as melanoma, head and neck, liver or kidney cancer. Each CDR3 is given with its conserved first and last residue. The D gene is left open where the match is weak. A row's size may be missing; if present it is once, few, many or a size class.

size	D	V	J	CDR3	DNA
-	-	TRBV29-1	TRBJ1-1	CSVLKQGGTEAFF	TGCAGCGTTTTAAAACAGGGAGGAACTGAAGCTTTCTTT
-	-	TRBV7-8	TRBJ2-7	CASSPDSTYEQYF	TGTGCCAGCAGCCCCGACAGTACCTACGAGCAGTACTTC
-	-	TRBV9	TRBJ2-2	CASSPRLANTGELFF	TGTGCCAGCAGCCCCCGACTGGCGAACACCGGGGAGCTGTTTTTT
-	-	TRBV5-1	TRBJ2-3	CASSLNAPATDTQYF	TGCGCCAGCAGCTTGAACGCCCCAGCAACAGATACGCAGTATTTT
-	-	TRBV6-5	TRBJ2-2	CASRGRWVRIGELFF	TGTGCCAGCAGGGGTCGGTGGGTTCGAATCGGGGAGCTGTTTTTT
-	-	TRBV5-6	TRBJ1-5	CASSHPDSGKPQHF	TGTGCCAGCAGCCATCCGGACAGTGGAAAGCCCCAGCATTTT
-	-	TRBV30	TRBJ2-1	CAWSVSRGNNNEQFF	TGTGCCTGGAGTGTAAGCAGGGGTAATAACAATGAGCAGTTCTTC
once	TRBD2	TRBV7-2	TRBJ2-1	CASSFVGTSFINEQFF	TGTGCCAGCAGCTTCGTCGGGACTAGCTTTATCAATGAGCAGTTCTTC
-	-	TRBV25-1	TRBJ1-1	CASSEGGQRGAFF	TGTGCCAGCAGTGAAGGGGGCCAACGAGGTGCTTTCTTT
-	TRBD1	TRBV18	TRBJ1-3	CASSPDRFLSGNTIYF	TGTGCCAGCTCTCCGGACAGGTTCCTCTCTGGAAACACCATATATTTT
-	TRBD1	TRBV5-4	TRBJ1-1	CASSLDRGNTEAFF	TGTGCCAGCAGCTTAGACAGGGGAAACACTGAAGCTTTCTTT
-	-	TRBV2	TRBJ2-4	CASSETGRDGDIQYF	TGTGCCAGCAGTGAAACTGGTAGGGATGGGGACATTCAGTACTTC
-	-	TRBV10-3	TRBJ1-5	CAISDGAINQPQHF	TGTGCCATCAGTGACGGGGCAATCAATCAGCCCCAGCATTTT
-	TRBD1	TRBV30	TRBJ1-1	CAWSANRGGGTEAFF	TGTGCCTGGAGTGCCAACAGGGGAGGAGGCACTGAAGCTTTCTTT
-	TRBD1	TRBV9	TRBJ2-1	CASSVAGQGYEQFF	TGTGCCAGCAGCGTAGCTGGACAGGGGTATGAGCAGTTCTTC
-	-	TRBV7-9	TRBJ1-4	CASSSTTGRNEKLFF	TGTGCCAGCAGCTCTACTACAGGGAGGAATGAAAAACTGTTTTTT
-	-	TRBV7-8	TRBJ1-3	CASSMGGQGNTIYF	TGTGCCAGCAGCATGGGGGGGCAGGGTAACACCATATATTTT
-	TRBD1	TRBV9	TRBJ2-5	CASSTPRPGQGILEETQYF	TGTGCCAGCAGCACACCCCGACCGGGACAGGGTATACTTGAGGAGACCCAGTACTTC